A selection of T cell receptor beta chains follows, all from one sample in a study of early T cells in non-severe SARS-CoV-2 infection. Each CDR3 protein is one row after TCRdb ran MiXCR on the 5' RACE reads. This table holds 45,000 to 70,000 distinct CDR3 sequences, roughly 8.2% found once. The sequencing used whole blood, collected at baseline. The source is an adult who was a healthcare worker with PCR-confirmed SARS-CoV-2 infection or an uninfected control (not recorded which). Both conserved end residues are trimmed from each CDR3. A D gene is named only where the DNA matches it firmly.

d_call v_call cdr3_aa
. TRBV6-1 ASSEALETQY
. TRBV29-1 SVEFVQTQQY
. TRBV28 ATVFPGTGDYNEQF
. TRBV4-2 ASSQDPEMVYNEQF
. TRBV7-2 ASSYTTGELF
. TRBV5-1 ASSMDSQRTDTQY
. TRBV28 ASSLLPREDTQY
. TRBV12-3/TRBV12-4 ASSLTTDTEAF
. TRBV6-5 ASSYTTGGDTIY
. TRBV27 VSSQTGSYEQY
TRBD1 TRBV6-5 ASSGDRSSYNEQF
TRBD1 TRBV4-1 ASSQDVTGGYSNQPQH
TRBD2 TRBV7-9 ASSTGTSGFLFSSYNEQF
. TRBV12-3/TRBV12-4 ASSLLLGFNEQF
. TRBV4-1 ASSPRTGSSGNTIY
TRBD1 TRBV4-2 ASSHHVDRAHTEAF
. TRBV11-2 ASSSRPTPGLF
. TRBV3-1 ASRGPGAYEQY
. TRBV27 ASSRKTPGQGGYEQY
TRBD2 TRBV5-4 ASSSPAAGGPTWVYSYNEQF
TRBD1 TRBV4-1 ASSQPGQGMEKLF
. TRBV6-2/TRBV6-3 ASTSPQYGEQF
. TRBV7-9 ASSQMGPYGYT
. TRBV27 ASRRVAENTGELF
TRBD1 TRBV3-1 ASSPGTGVNTDTQY
TRBD2 TRBV12-3/TRBV12-4 ASSSLLAGDTDTQY
. TRBV20-1 SATGAQETQY
TRBD1 TRBV20-1 SARDPDRDFSPLH
. TRBV3-1 ASSLPGTPYNEQF
. TRBV18 ASSPSRVENTIY
TRBD2 TRBV30 AWSVNSGSGYNEQF
TRBD2 TRBV5-6 ASSTHSGTSSPSSYEQY